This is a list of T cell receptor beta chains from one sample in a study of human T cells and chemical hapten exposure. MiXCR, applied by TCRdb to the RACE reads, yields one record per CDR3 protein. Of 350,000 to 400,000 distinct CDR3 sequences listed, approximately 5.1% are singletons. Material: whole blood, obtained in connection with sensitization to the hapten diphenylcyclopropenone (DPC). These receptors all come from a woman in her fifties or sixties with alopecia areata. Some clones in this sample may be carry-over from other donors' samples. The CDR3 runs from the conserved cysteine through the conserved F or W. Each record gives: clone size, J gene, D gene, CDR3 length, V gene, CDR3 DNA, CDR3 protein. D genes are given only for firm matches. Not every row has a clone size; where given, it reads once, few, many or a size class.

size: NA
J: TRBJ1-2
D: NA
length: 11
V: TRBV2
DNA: TGTGCCAGCAGTGCAGGTGGAGGCTACACCTTC
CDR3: CASSAGGGYTF

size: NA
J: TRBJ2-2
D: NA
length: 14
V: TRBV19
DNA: TGTGCCAGTAGTCCCAGGGAACTCAACGGGGAGCTGTTTTTT
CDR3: CASSPRELNGELFF

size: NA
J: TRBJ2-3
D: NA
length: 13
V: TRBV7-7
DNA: TGTGCCAGCAGCTTCTCCCAGGGAGCTACGCAGTATTTT
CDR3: CASSFSQGATQYF

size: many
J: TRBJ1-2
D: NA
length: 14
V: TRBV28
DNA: TGTGCCAGCAGGTTCAGGACAAGTTATTATGGCTACACCTTC
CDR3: CASRFRTSYYGYTF

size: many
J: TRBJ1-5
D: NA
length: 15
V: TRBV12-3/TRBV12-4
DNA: TGTGCCAGCAGCCAAGAGATTAATCTTAATCAGCCCCAGCATTTT
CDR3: CASSQEINLNQPQHF

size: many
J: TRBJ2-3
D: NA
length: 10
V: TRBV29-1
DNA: TGCAGCGCCGTTTGGCGTACGCAGTATTTT
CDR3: CSAVWRTQYF

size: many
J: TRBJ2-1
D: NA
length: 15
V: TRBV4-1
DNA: TGCGCCAGCAGCCAAGATCTCGGGGCTTACAATGAGCAGTTCTTC
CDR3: CASSQDLGAYNEQFF

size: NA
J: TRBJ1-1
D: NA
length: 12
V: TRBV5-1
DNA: TGCGCCAGCAGCTTGGGGACAGCCGGGGCTTTCTTT
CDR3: CASSLGTAGAFF

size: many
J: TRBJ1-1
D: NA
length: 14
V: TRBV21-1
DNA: TGTGCCAGCAGACCGGGACAGGGGGTTACTGAAGCTTTCTTT
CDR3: CASRPGQGVTEAFF

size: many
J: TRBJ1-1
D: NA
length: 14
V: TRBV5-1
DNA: TGCGCCAGCAGCACACAGGGCGCGGGTACTGAAGCTTTCTTT
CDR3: CASSTQGAGTEAFF

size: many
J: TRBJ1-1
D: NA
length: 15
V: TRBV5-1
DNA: TGCGCCAGCAGCTCGATCGACAGGCCGGGCCAAGAAGCTTTCTTT
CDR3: CASSSIDRPGQEAFF

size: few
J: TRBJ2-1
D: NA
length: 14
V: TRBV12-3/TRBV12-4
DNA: TGTGCCAGCTCCGCTAGCGCCTCCTACAATGAGCAGTTCTTC
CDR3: CASSASASYNEQFF

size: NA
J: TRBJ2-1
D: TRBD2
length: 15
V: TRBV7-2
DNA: TGTGCCAGCAGAACCTCTAGCGGGGGTGACAGTGAGCAGTTCTTC
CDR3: CASRTSSGGDSEQFF

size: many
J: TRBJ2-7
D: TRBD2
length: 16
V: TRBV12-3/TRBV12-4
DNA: TGTGCCAGCAGTTCCGTCAGGGGCGGGGGGACCTACGAGCAGTACTTC
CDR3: CASSSVRGGGTYEQYF

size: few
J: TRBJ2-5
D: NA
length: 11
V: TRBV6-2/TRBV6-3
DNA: TGTGCCAGCAAGACTGTGGAGACCCAGTACTTC
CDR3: CASKTVETQYF

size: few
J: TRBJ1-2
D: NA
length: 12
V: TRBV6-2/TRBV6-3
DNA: TGTGCCAGCACGGATTTTAACTATGGCTACACCTTC
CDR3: CASTDFNYGYTF

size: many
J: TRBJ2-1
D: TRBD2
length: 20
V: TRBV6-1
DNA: TGTGCCAGCAGTGAAGCACCCCCGTATCTTATAGCGGGGGGGTACAATGAGCAGTTCTTC
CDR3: CASSEAPPYLIAGGYNEQFF

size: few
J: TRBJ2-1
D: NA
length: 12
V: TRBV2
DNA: TGTGCCAGCCGCACAGGCAACTATGAGCAGTTCTTC
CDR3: CASRTGNYEQFF

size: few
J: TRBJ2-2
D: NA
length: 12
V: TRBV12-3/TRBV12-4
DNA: TGTGCCAGCAGTTGGACAGTCTGGGAGCTGTTTTTT
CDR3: CASSWTVWELFF

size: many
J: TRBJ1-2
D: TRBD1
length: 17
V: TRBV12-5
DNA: TGTGCTAGTGGTTCCCCCGGCAGGGGGCAAGATGACTATGGCTACACCTTC
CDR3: CASGSPGRGQDDYGYTF

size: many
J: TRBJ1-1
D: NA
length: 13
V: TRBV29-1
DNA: TGCAGCGTTGAAGTCCGCGGCGAAACTGAAGCTTTCTTT
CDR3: CSVEVRGETEAFF

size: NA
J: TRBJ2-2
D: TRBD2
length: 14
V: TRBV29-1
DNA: TGCAGCGTCCTAGCGGGCAAGAACACCGGGGAGCTGTTTTTT
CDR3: CSVLAGKNTGELFF

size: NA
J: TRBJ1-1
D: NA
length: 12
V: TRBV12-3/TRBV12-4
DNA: TGTGCCAGCAGTTTTCGGATAGGGGAAGCTTTCTTT
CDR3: CASSFRIGEAFF

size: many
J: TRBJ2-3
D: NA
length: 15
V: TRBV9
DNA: TGTGCCAGCAGCGTCAGCGGTGAGCGAGCAGATACGCAGTATTTT
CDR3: CASSVSGERADTQYF

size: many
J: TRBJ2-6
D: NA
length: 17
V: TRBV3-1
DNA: TGTGCCAGCAGCCAAGGCAGGGGATTTGCTGGGGCCAACGTCCTGACTTTC
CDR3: CASSQGRGFAGANVLTF

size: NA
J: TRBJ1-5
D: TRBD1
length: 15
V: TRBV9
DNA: TGTGCCAGCAGCGACGGGACAGCCCAGAATCAGCCCCAGCATTTT
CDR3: CASSDGTAQNQPQHF

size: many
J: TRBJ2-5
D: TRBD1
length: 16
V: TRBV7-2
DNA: TGTGCCAGCAGCTACGCGGGGACAGGGAACGGAGAGACCCAGTACTTC
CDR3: CASSYAGTGNGETQYF

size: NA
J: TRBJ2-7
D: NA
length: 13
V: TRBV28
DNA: TGTGCCAGCAGTTTGTTCCCGGGACCCGAGCAGTACTTC
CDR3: CASSLFPGPEQYF

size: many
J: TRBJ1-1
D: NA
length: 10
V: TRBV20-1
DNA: TGCAGTGCTGGGGAGGGTGAAGCTTTCTTT
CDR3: CSAGEGEAFF

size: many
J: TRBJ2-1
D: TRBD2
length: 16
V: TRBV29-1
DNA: TGCAGCGTTGAAGGACTAGCGGGGGGGCACTACAATGAGCAGTTCTTC
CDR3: CSVEGLAGGHYNEQFF

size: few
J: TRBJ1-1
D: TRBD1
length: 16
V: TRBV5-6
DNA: TGTGCCAGCAGCGTACCGACAGGGACGAAGAACACTGAAGCTTTCTTT
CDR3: CASSVPTGTKNTEAFF

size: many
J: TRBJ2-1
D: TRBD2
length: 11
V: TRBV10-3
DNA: TGTGCCATCCGGCGGGAGGGTGAGCAGTTCTTC
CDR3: CAIRREGEQFF

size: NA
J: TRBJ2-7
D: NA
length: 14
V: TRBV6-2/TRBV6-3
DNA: TGTGCCAGCAGTTATTGGAGGGTTTACTACGAGCAGTACTTC
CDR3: CASSYWRVYYEQYF

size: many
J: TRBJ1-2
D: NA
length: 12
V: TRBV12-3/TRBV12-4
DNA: TGTGCCAGCAGTTTAGGGGGACTTGGCTACACCTTC
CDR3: CASSLGGLGYTF

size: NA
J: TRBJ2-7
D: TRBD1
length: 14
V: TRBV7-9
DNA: TGTGCCAGCACCCCGACAGGGAGCTCCTACGAGCAGTACTTC
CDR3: CASTPTGSSYEQYF

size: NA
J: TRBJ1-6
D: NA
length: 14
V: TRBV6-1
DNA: TGTGCCAGCAGTCAAGATATCATCGGTTCACCCCTCCACTTT
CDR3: CASSQDIIGSPLHF

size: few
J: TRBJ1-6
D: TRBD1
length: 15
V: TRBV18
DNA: TGTGCCAGCTCCCCGACAGGGGAGGGGAGGTCACCCCTCCACTTT
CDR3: CASSPTGEGRSPLHF

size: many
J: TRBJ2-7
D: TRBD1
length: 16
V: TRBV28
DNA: TGTGCCAGCAGTCCGTCCGGGACAGGGAACAAAAACGAGCAGTACTTC
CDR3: CASSPSGTGNKNEQYF

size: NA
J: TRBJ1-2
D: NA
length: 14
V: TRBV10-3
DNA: TGTGCCATCAGAGACGAGGGCAGCCGCTCAGTCTACACCTTC
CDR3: CAIRDEGSRSVYTF

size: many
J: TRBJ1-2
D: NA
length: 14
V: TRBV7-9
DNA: TGTGCCAGCAGAGGGGAGGCCCTTGCCTATGGCTACACCTTC
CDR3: CASRGEALAYGYTF

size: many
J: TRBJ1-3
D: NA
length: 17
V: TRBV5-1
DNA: TGCGCCAGCAGCTTGGGAACAGGACACATCTCTGGAAACACCATATATTTT
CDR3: CASSLGTGHISGNTIYF

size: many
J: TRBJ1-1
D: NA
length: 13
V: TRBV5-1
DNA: TGTGCCAGCTCATCTGGACAAAACACTGAAGCTTTCTTT
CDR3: CASSSGQNTEAFF

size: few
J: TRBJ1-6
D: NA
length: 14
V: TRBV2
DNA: TGTGCCAGCAGGGACTCCGGGACTAATTCACCCCTCCACTTT
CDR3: CASRDSGTNSPLHF

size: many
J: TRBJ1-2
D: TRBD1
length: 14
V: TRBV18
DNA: TGTGCCAGCTCACCACAGGGGGCGAACTATGGCTACACCTTC
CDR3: CASSPQGANYGYTF

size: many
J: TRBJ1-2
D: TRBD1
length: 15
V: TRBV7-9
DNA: TGTGCCAGCAGCTCGTTCCGGGACAGGGACGAAGGCTACACCTTC
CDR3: CASSSFRDRDEGYTF

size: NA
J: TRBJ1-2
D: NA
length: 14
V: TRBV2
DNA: TGTGCCAGCGGGAGGGAGCCAGCTAACTATGGCTACACCTTC
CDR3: CASGREPANYGYTF

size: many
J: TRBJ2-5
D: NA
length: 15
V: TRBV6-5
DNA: TGTGCCAGCAGTTGGGGGCAGGGCGCCCAGGAGACCCAGTACTTC
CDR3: CASSWGQGAQETQYF

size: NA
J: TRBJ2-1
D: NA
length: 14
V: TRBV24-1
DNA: TGTGCCACCAGCCCGGGAATGGGGGTGAATGAGCAGTTCTTC
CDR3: CATSPGMGVNEQFF

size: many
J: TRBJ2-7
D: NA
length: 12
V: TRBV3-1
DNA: TGTGCCAGCAGCCACCCCGGAGGTGAGCAGTACTTC
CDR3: CASSHPGGEQYF

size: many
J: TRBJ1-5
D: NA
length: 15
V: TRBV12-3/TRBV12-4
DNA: TGTGCCAGCAGGGACAACTTCTATAGCAATCAGCCCCAGCATTTT
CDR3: CASRDNFYSNQPQHF

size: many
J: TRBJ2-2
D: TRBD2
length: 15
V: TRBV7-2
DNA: TGTGCCAGCAGATCGGGACTATTGAACACCGGGGAGCTGTTTTTT
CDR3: CASRSGLLNTGELFF

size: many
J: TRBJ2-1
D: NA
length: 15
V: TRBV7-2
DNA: TGTGCCAGCAGTTCACTACGCGCCCAGGGCAATGAGCAGTTCTTC
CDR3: CASSSLRAQGNEQFF

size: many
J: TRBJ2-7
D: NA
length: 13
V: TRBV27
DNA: TGTGCCAGCAGTTTGGGGGCCTTCTACGAGCAGTACTTC
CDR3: CASSLGAFYEQYF

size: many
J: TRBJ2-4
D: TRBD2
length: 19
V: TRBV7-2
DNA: TGTGCCAGCAGCTTAGCGCTTGGCGGGGGGGCCGGAGCCAAAAACATTCAGTACTTC
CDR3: CASSLALGGGAGAKNIQYF

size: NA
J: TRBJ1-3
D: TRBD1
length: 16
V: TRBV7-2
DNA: TGTGCCAGCAGCGCCGGGACAGTGATCTCTGGAAACACCATATATTTT
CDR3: CASSAGTVISGNTIYF

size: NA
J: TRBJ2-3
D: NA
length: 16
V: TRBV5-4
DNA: TGTGCCAGCAGCCCGGAGGCTCTCGGGCTCGCAGATACGCAGTATTTT
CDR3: CASSPEALGLADTQYF

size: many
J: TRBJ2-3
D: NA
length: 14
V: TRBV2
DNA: TGTGCCAGCAGTGAAGCGCAGGGAATGAATACGCAGTATTTT
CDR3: CASSEAQGMNTQYF

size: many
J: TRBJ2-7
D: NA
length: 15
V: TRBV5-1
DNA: TGCGCCAGCAGCCCTCTTAGGTCCCCCATCGACGAGCAGTACTTC
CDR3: CASSPLRSPIDEQYF

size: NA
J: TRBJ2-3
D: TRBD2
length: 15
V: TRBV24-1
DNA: TGTGCCACCAGTGGGCTAGCGGGGGAATCAGATACGCAGTATTTT
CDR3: CATSGLAGESDTQYF